These T cell receptor beta chains were read from a single sample in a study of blood T cell repertoires in COVID-19. TCRdb's table, derived via immunoSEQ multiplex PCR, lists solely in-frame clones and lacks some. This table has about 340,000 clones, roughly 90% appearing once. What was sequenced was PBMCs or T cells enriched from blood (not recorded which). The receptors originated from a woman aged 25 to 39 who had recovered from COVID-19. Both conserved end residues are trimmed from each CDR3.

V gene: TRBV7-6
CDR3 protein: ASSCRHQGGECDEQY

V gene: TRBV6-5
CDR3 protein: ASKDGSGNTDTQY

V gene: TRBV7-2
CDR3 protein: ASSPSATGAEAF

V gene: TRBV28
CDR3 protein: ASSPTSGPYNEQF

V gene: TRBV30
CDR3 protein: ALLAGGNEQF

V gene: TRBV5-1
CDR3 protein: ASSLRGGRNEQY

V gene: TRBV9
CDR3 protein: ASSETGSSYNEQF

V gene: TRBV4-3
CDR3 protein: ASSQDVTGDATGELF

V gene: TRBV9
CDR3 protein: ASSVAGAKTEAF

V gene: TRBV19
CDR3 protein: ASKGTSGDYEQY

V gene: TRBV11-3
CDR3 protein: ASSPGEDSNSYNEQF

V gene: TRBV28
CDR3 protein: ASSFAGGRETQY

V gene: TRBV27
CDR3 protein: ASSSQRQGASGYT